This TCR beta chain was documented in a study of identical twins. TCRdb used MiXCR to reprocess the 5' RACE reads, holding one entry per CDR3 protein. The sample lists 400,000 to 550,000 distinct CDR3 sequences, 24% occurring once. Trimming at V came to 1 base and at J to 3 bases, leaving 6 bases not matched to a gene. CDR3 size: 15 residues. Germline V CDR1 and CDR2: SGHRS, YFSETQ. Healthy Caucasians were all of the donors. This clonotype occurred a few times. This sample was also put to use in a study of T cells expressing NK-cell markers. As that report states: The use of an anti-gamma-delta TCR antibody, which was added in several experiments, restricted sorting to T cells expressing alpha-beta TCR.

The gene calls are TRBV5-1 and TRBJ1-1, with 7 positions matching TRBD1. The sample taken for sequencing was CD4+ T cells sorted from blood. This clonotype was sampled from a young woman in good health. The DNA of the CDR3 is TGCGCCAGCAGCTTGTGGAGGGGGCAGTACACTGAAGCTTTCTTT. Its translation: CASSLWRGQYTEAFF.